Below, 6 T cell receptor beta chains from the same sample are listed, as sequenced in a study of human T cells and chemical hapten exposure. Via MiXCR, TCRdb re-called the RACE reads, giving one row per CDR3 protein. This table holds a few hundred thousand distinct CDR3 sequences, about 6% found once. This sample's time point: patch test 2, 6 weeks after DPC sensitization. Sample treatment: therapeutic diphenylcyclopropenone sensitization with weekly scalp DPC. This material consisted of whole blood, taken in connection with sensitization to the hapten diphenylcyclopropenone (DPC). Source of these receptors: a woman aged 18-35 years with alopecia areata. Some clones in this sample may be carry-over from other donors' samples.

This clonotype was detected many times. V and J are TRBV5-4 and TRBJ1-1; 9 bases line up with TRBD1. This CDR3 is built from 14 residues. Trimming took 4 bases from V and 5 from J; bases not matched to a gene: 6. CDR1 and CDR2 (germline): SGHNT, YYREEE (reference sequence). CDR3 region: CASSPGQGRTEAFF. In DNA, the CDR3 is TGTGCCAGCAGCCCGGGACAGGGCAGGACTGAAGCTTTCTTT. The whole variable domain, filled in from reference TRBV5-4 and TRBJ1-1, reads ETGVTQSPTHLIKTRGQQVTLRCSSQSGHNTVSWYQQALGQGPQFIFQYYREEENGRGNFPPRFSGLQFPNYSSELNVNALELDDSALYLCASSPGQGRTEAFFGQGTRLTVV.

The CDR3 sequence: CASSDQNYEQYF. CDR3 DNA: TGTGCCAGCAGTGATCAGAACTACGAGCAGTACTTC. The gene calls are TRBV2 and TRBJ2-7; no reliable D call. Germline V gives CDR1 SNHLY, CDR2 FYNNEI. V was pared by 3 bases and J by 3 bases, with 6 bases between. The CDR3 totals 12 residues.

The chain couples TRBV24-1 to TRBJ2-1; D is ambiguous. CDR1 is KGHDR and CDR2 is SFDVKD in the germline V gene. Trimming took off 6 bases at V and 7 bases at J, with 15 bases between the two ends. The CDR3 is 14 residues long. Written as DNA, the CDR3 is TGTGCCACCAGTCCGAGCACGGGCGGAAATGAGCAGTTCTTC. Translated, it gives CATSPSTGGNEQFF.

This clonotype was observed at least ten times. The rearrangement links TRBV6-2 or TRBV6-3 to TRBJ1-5; 7 positions match TRBD1. CDR1 and CDR2 from the germline V gene are MNHEY and SVGEGT. The CDR3 runs to 14 residues. V dropped 7 bases and J dropped 1; count of bases not matched to a gene: 4. CDR3 protein: CASKNRGSNQPQHF. CDR3 DNA: TGTGCCAGCAAAAACAGGGGCAGCAATCAGCCCCAGCATTTT.

This clonotype was recorded many times. The chain is built from TRBV12-3 or TRBV12-4 and TRBJ2-1; a possible D gene is TRBD2 (5 bases). The CDR3 consists of 15 residues. V was pared by 3 bases and J by 9 bases, with 18 bases between. In nucleotides, the CDR3 is TGTGCCAGCAGTTTTACCTCTACTCTAGCTGGTGAGCAGTTCTTC. Translation gives CASSFTSTLAGEQFF.

In this sample, this clonotype turned up many times. The chain links TRBV4-3 to TRBJ2-6, with D possibly matching TRBD1 (6 bases). From germline, CDR1 is LGHNA and CDR2 YSLEER. This CDR3 is built from 16 residues. Trimming removed 3 bases at V and 2 bases at J, with 11 bases between. The CDR3 nucleotides read TGCGCCAGCAGCCATGAACAGGGAACTGGGGCCAACGTCCTGACTTTC. Its translation: CASSHEQGTGANVLTF.